This T cell receptor (beta chain) is drawn from a study of T cells in women clearing cervical HPV infection. Study-level information: Donors had HPV16-related CIN3 or worse; 2 had invasive cancer. Study-level points and caveats: It is unknown whether associations predate infection; no effector/memory or HPV-specific sorting.

In regard to this clone: The antigen is not known. The CDR3 extends 3 residues past the end of the read, so its final part is completed from the germline J gene.

J was trimmed by 5 bases and V by 5 bases; bases with no gene match: 6. Looked up from germline, CDR1 is SNHLY and CDR2 is FYNNEI. This CDR3 comprises 14 residues. Average input was roughly 1,200 ng genomic DNA for immunoSEQ TCR beta CDR3 amplification. Data came from immunoSEQ multiplex PCR; TCRdb stores just in-frame clones and leaves some out. This sample contains 22,000 or so clones. Dot-blot hybridization genotyped cervical HPV amplified with MY09/MY11 PCR. The source is a woman between 18 and 70 years old with a cervical HPV16 infection that either progressed to CIN3+ or cleared (not recorded which). Sequenced input: blood buffy coat. The chain carries TRBV2 and TRBJ1-2, with 9 positions matching TRBD1. This chain's CDR3 is CASSQTGGGYGYTF. Incomplete CDR3 DNA: TGTGCCAGCAGTCAGACAGGGGGAGGGTATGGC.